Below are 12 T cell receptor beta chains sequenced from a single sample in a study of cytomegalovirus exposure and HLA in healthy donors. Both 60 Vbeta primers and 13 Jbeta primers went into the PCR. Profiled with immunoSEQ multiplex PCR; TCRdb holds only in-frame clones, not every one. Of 150,000 to 200,000 clones in the sample, 80% to 90% were seen once. The sequenced material came from PBMCs. The receptors originated from a girl aged 10-17 years in good health and CMV-seropositive.

V and J are TRBV7-6 and TRBJ1-5; TRBD1 aligns across 9 bases. The length of the CDR3 is 16 residues. The V gene end was trimmed by 5 bases and the J gene end by 2 bases; junction bases not matched to a gene: 7. Per the germline V gene, CDR1 is SGHVS and CDR2 is FNYEAQ. Here the CDR3 reads CASSATDRGGNQPQHF. CDR3 DNA: TGTGCCAGCAGCGCCACCGACAGGGGGGGCAATCAGCCCCAGCATTTT.

In DNA form, the CDR3 reads TGCAGCGTTGACGGGGGTGCGGAGACCGGGGAGCTGTTTTTT. It encodes CSVDGGAETGELFF. The J gene is TRBJ2-2, the V gene TRBV29-1; tentative D call: TRBD2 (6 bases). Germline-derived CDR1 and CDR2 are SQVTM and ANQGSEA. CDR3 length: 14 amino acids. V was trimmed by 3 bases and J by 5 bases, leaving 13 bases between them.

V is TRBV7-2 and J is TRBJ2-5; possibly TRBD2 for D (6 bases). The CDR3 has 17 amino acids. The germline gives CDR1 SGHTA, CDR2 FQGNSA. The ends were cut back, 0 bases at V and 4 bases at J, with 18 bases in the middle. DNA of the CDR3: TGTGCCAGCAGCTTAGCGCGGGGACCCTCTCCGGGAGAGACCCAGTACTTC. Protein: CASSLARGPSPGETQYF.

The genes are TRBV11-3 and TRBJ1-1; no clear D gene. Germline V gives CDR1 SGHNT, CDR2 YENEEA. V was trimmed by 0 bases and J by 4 bases, leaving 9 bases between them. There are 14 residues in the CDR3. This CDR3 is CASSLDQAGTEAFF. CDR3 nucleotides: TGTGCCAGCAGCTTAGACCAGGCAGGCACTGAAGCTTTCTTT. Drawing the rest from reference TRBV11-3 and TRBJ1-1, the complete variable domain is EAGVVQSPRYKIIEKKQPVAFWCNPISGHNTLYWYLQNLGQGPELLIRYENEEAVDDSQLPKDRFSAERLKGVDSTLKIQPAELGDSAVYLCASSLDQAGTEAFFGQGTRLTVV.

V gene TRBV7-8 combines with J gene TRBJ2-7; 9 bases line up with TRBD1. Germline V gene data show CDR1 as SGHVS and CDR2 as FQNEAQ. There are 14 residues in the CDR3. After removal of 1 base from V and 4 bases from J, the junction contained 2 bases not matched to a gene. CDR3 nucleotide sequence: TGTGCCAGCAGCTTAGGTGGACAGGGGTACGAGCAGTACTTC. As protein: CASSLGGQGYEQYF. Full variable domain (missing parts from reference TRBV7-8 and TRBJ2-7): GAGVSQSPRYKVAKRGQDVALRCDPISGHVSLFWYQQALGQGPEFLTYFQNEAQLDKSGLPSDRFFAERPEGSVSTLKIQRTQQEDSAVYLCASSLGGQGYEQYFGPGTRLTVT.

This clone was observed a single time. The V and J genes are TRBV9 and TRBJ1-2; D gene unclear. V gave up 0 bases and J gave up 3 bases, with 15 bases separating them. Germline V lookup: CDR1 SGDLS, CDR2 YYNGEE. The CDR3 is made up of 16 amino acids. Here the CDR3 reads CASSVGSRPGDYGYTF. The CDR3 DNA reads TGTGCCAGCAGCGTAGGAAGTAGACCCGGGGACTATGGCTACACCTTC.

In its sample, this clone was seen once. V usage is TRBV18 and J usage is TRBJ1-2, with a tentative D call TRBD1 (5 bases). The CDR3 covers 16 residues. Germline V lookup: CDR1 KGHSH, CDR2 LQKENI. Trimming removed 6 bases at V and 1 base at J, with 18 bases between. CDR3: CASSISGAAINYGYTF. The CDR3 region has the DNA TGTGCCAGCTCCATCAGCGGGGCAGCTATTAACTATGGCTACACCTTC.

The CDR3 region has the DNA TGTGCCAGCACCCTCCTGACGACATTCATCGCGAACACTGAAGCTTTCTTT. Residues: CASTLLTTFIANTEAFF. The chain has TRBV5-6 and TRBJ1-1; no clear D gene. The V end was cut by 6 bases, the J end by 1 base, with 22 bases between. The CDR3 consists of 17 residues. Germline loops: CDR1 SGHDT, CDR2 YYEEEE.

Points on this clone: Sequence at one end of the junction differs from germline and may be a read error. This chain connects TRBV6-5 to TRBJ2-2; TRBD1 aligns across 9 bases. CDR1 and CDR2 from the germline V gene are MNHEY and SVGAGI. There are 16 residues in the CDR3. The CDR3 bases are TGTGCCAGCAGTTACTTTGGGGGACAGGGAACCGGGGAGCTGCTTTTT. It translates to CASSYFGGQGTGELLF.

The chain couples TRBV5-1 to TRBJ1-1, with 8 bases fitting TRBD1. V was clipped by 4 bases and J by 3 bases; unmatched bases: 2. The length of the CDR3 is 13 residues. Looked up from germline, CDR1 is SGHRS and CDR2 is YFSETQ. In DNA form, the CDR3 reads TGCGCCAGCAGCAACAGGGGGTACACTGAAGCTTTCTTT. As protein: CASSNRGYTEAFF.

The V call is TRBV6-1, the J call TRBJ2-6, with a possible D match to TRBD2 (5 bases). Germline V gene data show CDR1 as MNHNS and CDR2 as SASEGT. CDR3 length: 15 residues. V was shortened by 2 bases and J by 1 base, with 6 bases between the two germline ends. The CDR3 sequence: CASSERGSGANVLTF. In nucleotides, the CDR3 is TGTGCCAGCAGTGAACGAGGGTCTGGGGCCAACGTCCTGACTTTC.

This clone was found once. The chain combines TRBV29-1 with TRBJ2-2, with a tentative D call TRBD2 (7 bases). V lost 0 bases and J lost 3, with 11 bases in between. The CDR3 has 15 amino acids. The germline V gene has CDR1 SQVTM and CDR2 ANQGSEA. The CDR3 here is CSVEEGGVYTGELFF. The CDR3 DNA follows: TGCAGCGTTGAAGAAGGGGGGGTTTACACCGGGGAGCTGTTTTTT.